The 22 T cell receptor beta chains reported below all come from one sample, sequenced in a study of human T cells and chemical hapten exposure. Using its own MiXCR run on the RACE reads, TCRdb lists one record per CDR3 protein. The sample records 100,000 or so distinct CDR3 sequences, less than 45% being singletons. Stated time point: patch test 3, about 24 weeks after DPC sensitization. The sample's treatment: therapeutic diphenylcyclopropenone sensitization with weekly scalp DPC. The source was whole blood, collected in connection with sensitization to the hapten diphenylcyclopropenone (DPC). The receptor source for this set is a man aged 40-50 years with alopecia areata. Some clones in this sample may be carry-over from other donors' samples.

V is TRBV4-2 and J is TRBJ1-2; D possibly corresponds to TRBD1 (6 bases). Trimming took 5 bases from V and 3 from J, leaving 16 bases between them. The CDR3 is made up of 15 amino acids. Germline CDR1 LGHNA, CDR2 YNFKEQ. The CDR3 here is CASSSPEQGYYGYTF. The CDR3 coding sequence is TGTGCCAGCAGCTCCCCCGAGCAGGGGTACTATGGCTACACCTTC.

This clonotype was recorded a few times. The V and J genes are TRBV12-3 or TRBV12-4 and TRBJ2-3; TRBD2 might be the D (6 bases). This CDR3 comprises 15 residues. Trimming took off 8 bases at V and 6 bases at J, with 21 bases between the two ends. This chain's CDR3 is CASSQPIAVGDTQYF. In DNA form, the CDR3 reads TGTGCCAGCTCACAGCCAATAGCGGTCGGGGATACGCAGTATTTT.

This clonotype was counted a few times. The CDR3 region has the DNA TGCGCCAGCAGCCAGGATCAGAGGACAGGGGGCTTGAATACGCAGTATTTT. Protein sequence: CASSQDQRTGGLNTQYF. The chain links TRBV4-1 to TRBJ2-3; 11 positions agree with TRBD1. Germline loops: CDR1 MGHRA, CDR2 YSYEKL. The trim removed 3 bases at V and 7 bases at J, leaving 12 bases unmatched. The CDR3 contains 17 residues.

There are a few counts of this clonotype. The chain links TRBV7-2 to TRBJ2-3; a weak D match, TRBD1 (5 bases). This CDR3 spans 16 amino acids. Trimming stripped 0 bases from V and 1 base from J, with 11 bases between. The V gene's germline CDR1 is SGHTA and CDR2 FQGNSA. The chain's CDR3 is CASSLALGLGTDTQYF. DNA of the CDR3: TGTGCCAGCAGCTTAGCGCTGGGGCTGGGCACAGATACGCAGTATTTT. Variable domain in full (rest from reference TRBV7-2 and TRBJ2-3): GAGVSQSPSNKVTEKGKDVELRCDPISGHTALYWYRQSLGQGLEFLIYFQGNSAPDKSGLPSDRFSAERTGGSVSTLTIQRTQQEDSAVYLCASSLALGLGTDTQYFGPGTRLTVL.

In regard to this clonotype: At one boundary the junction diverges from the germline segment, which might be a read error. The V gene is TRBV7-2, the J gene TRBJ2-4; D gene uncertain. This CDR3 contains 14 residues. Germline CDR1 reads SGHTA; CDR2 reads FQGNSA. CDR3 nucleotide sequence: TGTGCAAGCAGCTTATATGGGGACAAAAACATTCAGTACTTC. Its protein is CASSLYGDKNIQYF.

The V call is TRBV9, the J call TRBJ2-5; D is possibly TRBD2 (6 bases). The CDR3 totals 15 residues. The ends were cut back, 0 bases at V and 4 bases at J, with 13 bases in the middle. Germline V gene sequence: CDR1 SGDLS, CDR2 YYNGEE. The CDR3 nucleotides read TGTGCCAGCAGCGTAGTGGCGGGACCGGCAGAGACCCAGTACTTC. Translated, it gives CASSVVAGPAETQYF.

The chain has TRBV28 and TRBJ1-1, with 8 bases aligning to TRBD1. J gave up 7 bases and V 6 bases, and 10 bases lay outside the gene matches. In germline, CDR1 is MDHEN, CDR2 SYDVKM. The CDR3 consists of 14 residues. Here the CDR3 DNA reads TGTGCCAGCAGATTAGGACAGGGATGGGGTGAAGCTTTCTTT. Translation gives CASRLGQGWGEAFF.

CDR3 in DNA: TGTGCCAGCAGCCCGCATGGCCTACTAGCGGGAGGGCCCTACGAGCAGTACTTC. Translation gives CASSPHGLLAGGPYEQYF. This chain links TRBV3-2 with TRBJ2-7; the table names TRBD2, a call not compared with the DNA. TRBV3-2 counts as a pseudogene. This CDR3 spans 18 amino acids.

V usage is TRBV20-1 and J usage is TRBJ2-7; TRBD2 matches at 12 bases. This CDR3 is built from 14 residues. V lost 3 bases to trimming and J lost 7 bases; unmatched junction nucleotides: 7. Per the germline V gene, CDR1 is DFQATT and CDR2 is SNEGSKA (reference sequence). The CDR3 DNA follows: TGCAGTGCTAGGAGAGAACTAGCGGGAGGTGAGCAGTACTTC. Protein sequence: CSARRELAGGEQYF.

This clonotype occurred a few times. The chain combines TRBV27 with TRBJ1-1, with D possibly TRBD1 on 5 matching bases. From germline, CDR1 is MNHEY and CDR2 SMNVEV (reference sequence). The CDR3 spans 13 residues. V lost 1 base, J lost 8 bases, and 11 bases lay in between. CDR3 coding DNA: TGTGCCAGCAGTTTATTGGGGGTCAGGGAAGCTTTCTTT. Translating gives CASSLLGVREAFF.

This clonotype was observed a few times. V and J are TRBV7-9 and TRBJ2-3, with TRBD1 matching 11 bases. Per the germline V gene, CDR1 is SEHNR and CDR2 is FQNEAQ (reference sequence). V lost 5 bases to trimming and J lost 3 bases; unmatched junction nucleotides: 7. CDR3 length: 16 residues. The CDR3 DNA is TGTGCCAGCAGCCCTGGGGACAGGGGGAGTACAGATACGCAGTATTTT. Its protein product is CASSPGDRGSTDTQYF. The variable domain in full, completed from reference TRBV7-9 and TRBJ2-3, reads DTGVSQNPRHKITKRGQNVTFRCDPISEHNRLYWYRQTLGQGPEFLTYFQNEAQLEKSRLLSDRFSAERPKGSFSTLEIQRTEQGDSAMYLCASSPGDRGSTDTQYFGPGTRLTVL.

The chain couples TRBV12-3 or TRBV12-4 to TRBJ2-1, with D tentatively TRBD2 (6 bases). V lost 5 bases to trimming and J lost 7 bases, with 21 bases between them. This CDR3 has 16 amino acids. The CDR3 is CASSPRGTGEVNEQFF. The CDR3, as DNA: TGTGCCAGCAGTCCCCGAGGGACGGGAGAAGTTAATGAGCAGTTCTTC.

This clonotype was detected a few times. The gene calls are TRBV6-2 or TRBV6-3 and TRBJ2-7; 7 bases line up with TRBD1. This CDR3 has 13 residues. The trim removed 7 bases at V and 9 bases at J, leaving 12 bases unmatched. Germline loops: CDR1 MNHEY, CDR2 SVGEGT. CDR3 sequence (DNA): TGTGCCAGCAACCCACGGGACAGTGAGGGGCAGTACTTC. Protein product: CASNPRDSEGQYF.

The chain carries TRBV14 and TRBJ2-2, with 9 bases that match TRBD1. Germline trimming cut 10 bases from V and 3 bases from J; bases unmatched to any gene: 3. The CDR3 consists of 13 residues. The germline V gene encodes CDR1 SGHDN and CDR2 FVKESK. The CDR3, as DNA: TGTGCCATCAGGACAGGGGACACCGGGGAGCTGTTTTTT. Its translation is CAIRTGDTGELFF.

This clonotype has only a few counts. The chain employs TRBV3-1 and TRBJ1-5; 7 nucleotides align to TRBD1. The CDR3 runs 13 residues. Germline-derived CDR1 and CDR2 are LGHDT and YNNKEL (reference sequence). Trimming cost V 4 bases and J 9 bases; bases outside gene matches: 6. CDR3 in amino acids: CASSRDSQRPQHF. For the CDR3, the DNA is TGTGCCAGCAGCCGGGACAGTCAGAGGCCCCAGCATTTT.

The table lists this clonotype with a few counts. This rearrangement joins TRBV12-3 or TRBV12-4 to TRBJ2-1; D uncertain. CDR3 size: 14 residues. V lost 3 bases to trimming and J lost 4 bases, with 10 bases between them. CDR3 sequence (DNA): TGTGCCAGCAGTTTGGGCAGAAGTTACAATGAGCAGTTCTTC. Translating it yields CASSLGRSYNEQFF.

This clonotype was observed a single time. The J gene is TRBJ2-1, the V gene TRBV29-1, with 11 positions matching TRBD1. There are 17 residues in the CDR3. V gave up 4 bases and J gave up 8 bases; unmatched junction bases: 16. From germline, CDR1 is SQVTM and CDR2 ANQGSEA. CDR3 amino acids: CSVVPRTGTGGGDEQFF. CDR3 DNA: TGCAGCGTTGTACCCCGCACCGGGACAGGGGGGGGGGATGAGCAGTTCTTC.

The chain joins TRBV6-2 or TRBV6-3 to TRBJ2-1; TRBD2 matches at 11 bases. The V gene's germline CDR1 is MNHEY and CDR2 SVGEGT. The CDR3 is made up of 17 amino acids. Trimming removed 5 bases from V and 9 bases from J; junction bases left unmatched: 15. CDR3 sequence: CASSNPVTSGRGSEQFF. The CDR3 bases are TGTGCCAGCAGTAATCCCGTCACTAGCGGGAGAGGTAGTGAGCAGTTCTTC.

V is TRBV25-1 and J is TRBJ2-4, with 10 nucleotides matching TRBD1. The germline V gene has CDR1 MGHDK and CDR2 SYGVNS. This CDR3 contains 15 residues. V gave up 4 bases and J gave up 9 bases; unmatched junction bases: 9. The CDR3 loop reads CASSARTGGIVIQYF. CDR3 nucleotide sequence: TGTGCCAGCAGTGCCCGGACAGGGGGTATTGTCATTCAGTACTTC. Combining the CDR3 with reference TRBV25-1 and TRBJ2-4 gives the whole variable domain EADIYQTPRYLVIGTGKKITLECSQTMGHDKMYWYQQDPGMELHLIHYSYGVNSTEKGDLSSESTVSRIRTEHFPLTLESARPSHTSQYLCASSARTGGIVIQYFGAGTRLSVL.

V usage is TRBV3-1 and J usage is TRBJ1-5; D is ambiguous. CDR3 length equals 15 residues. Trimming took 0 bases from V and 4 from J, leaving 10 bases between them. Looked up from germline, CDR1 is LGHDT and CDR2 is YNNKEL (reference sequence). The CDR3 loop reads CASSQDPAANQPQHF. In DNA, the CDR3 is TGTGCCAGCAGCCAAGATCCGGCGGCTAATCAGCCCCAGCATTTT.

This chain links TRBV4-3 with TRBJ2-7; possible D gene TRBD2, 6 bases. Germline assignment: CDR1 LGHNA and CDR2 YSLEER. Between the trimmed V and J ends, which lost 0 bases and 3 bases, there was a span of 12 bases. This CDR3 comprises 15 residues. As DNA, the CDR3 is TGCGCCAGCAGCCAAGAGGCGGGGCTACACTACGAGCAGTACGTC. This translates into CASSQEAGLHYEQYV.

This clonotype was picked up one time. This chain uses TRBV4-2 with TRBJ1-1; D is possibly TRBD1 (6 bases). Trimming shortened V by 0 bases and J by 5 bases, and 13 bases separated the two germline ends. The CDR3 length is 15 residues. The germline gives CDR1 LGHNA, CDR2 YNFKEQ. The CDR3 reads CASSQDGGRGTEAFF. In DNA form, the CDR3 reads TGTGCCAGCAGCCAAGACGGGGGGCGGGGAACTGAAGCTTTCTTT.